The TCR beta chain under discussion was sequenced for a study of T cell repertoires in cytomegalovirus infection. Study-level results: Summed frequency of shared TCR beta families picked out CMV carriers who also had the relevant HLA. HLA-C-restricted CMV-specific TCR beta clonotypes prevailed in the ex vivo response.

Germline V gene lookup returns CDR1 SGHVS and CDR2 FQNEAQ. With 6 bases removed from V and 3 bases from J, the gap between germline ends came to 15 bases. CDR3 length: 14 residues. This clonotype came up many times. The antigen is undetermined. TCRdb processed the reads anew with MiXCR; each CDR3 protein has one entry. The repertoire holds almost 550,000 distinct CDR3 sequences, with approximately 15% as singletons. This sequence joins TRBV7-8 and TRBJ2-7; no firm D call. The TCR originated in a human donor in good health (CMV status not recorded). Some clones in this sample may be carry-over from other donors' samples. The sample was CD8+ T cells from PBMCs. The chain's CDR3 is CASRGSNWNYEQYF. The CDR3 DNA reads TGTGCCAGCAGGGGTTCTAATTGGAACTACGAGCAGTACTTC.